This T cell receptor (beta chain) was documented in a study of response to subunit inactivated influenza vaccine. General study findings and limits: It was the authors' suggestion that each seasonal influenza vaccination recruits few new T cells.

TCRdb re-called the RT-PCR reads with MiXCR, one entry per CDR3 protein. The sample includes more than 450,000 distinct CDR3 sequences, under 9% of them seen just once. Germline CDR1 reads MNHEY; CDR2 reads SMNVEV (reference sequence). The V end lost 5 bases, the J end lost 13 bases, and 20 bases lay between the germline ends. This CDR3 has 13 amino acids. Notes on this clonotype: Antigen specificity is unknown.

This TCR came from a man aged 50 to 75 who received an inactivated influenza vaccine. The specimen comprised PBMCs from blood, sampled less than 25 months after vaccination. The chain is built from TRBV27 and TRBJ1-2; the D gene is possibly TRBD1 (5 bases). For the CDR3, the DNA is TGTGCCAGCAGTCTACCGGCGGGACGCGGGTTCACCTTC. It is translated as CASSLPAGRGFTF.